This note documents a single T cell receptor (beta chain) sequence. This sample is drawn from a study of cytotoxic CD8 clonotypes in ibrutinib-treated CLL. This CDR3 spans 15 amino acids. Germline CDR1 reads SGDLS; CDR2 reads YYNGEE. Deletions cut 4 bases from V and 0 bases from J, with 10 bases between. Profiling relied on immunoSEQ multiplex PCR, and the TCRdb table lists in-frame clones only, not all of them. The table shows 150,000 or so clones, with approximately 80% occurring only once. This rearrangement joins TRBV9 to TRBJ2-2; D is perhaps TRBD1 (6 bases). Sequenced here: PBMCs, sampled after 24 months of ibrutinib treatment. The receptor comes from a human donor with chronic lymphocytic leukemia. CDR3 sequence: CASSPRTANTGELFF. CDR3 coding DNA: TGTGCCAGCAGCCCAAGGACAGCGAACACCGGGGAGCTGTTTTTT.